This T cell receptor beta chain is from a study of T cell responses to AZD1222 COVID-19 vaccine. The CDR3 extends over 16 amino acids. V gave up 4 bases and J gave up 1 base, with 16 bases separating them. The germline gives CDR1 LGHNA, CDR2 YNFKEQ. Profiled with immunoSEQ multiplex PCR; TCRdb holds only in-frame clones, not every one. This sample carries 130,000 or so clones, about nine tenths of them seen once, and the ten largest clones take 6.3%. V gene TRBV4-2 combines with J gene TRBJ2-5; D possibly corresponds to TRBD2 (6 bases). The receptor was derived from an adult in good health. The sample consisted of peripheral blood, taken on day 0 of AZD1222 vaccination. CDR3 sequence: CASSPSQTSGQETQYF. CDR3 nucleotide sequence: TGTGCCAGCAGCCCATCCCAGACTAGTGGCCAAGAGACCCAGTACTTC.